Listed here are 32 T cell receptor beta chains from one sample, sequenced in a study of cytomegalovirus exposure and HLA in healthy donors. PCR was performed using 60 Vbeta and 13 Jbeta primers. The assay was immunoSEQ multiplex PCR, and TCRdb's table has in-frame clones only and misses some. The table lists about 240,000 clones, 82% of them singletons. Sequencing used PBMCs. The receptors were sampled from a middle-aged woman in good health and CMV-seropositive.

This chain uses TRBV7-2 with TRBJ1-5; tentatively, D is TRBD1 (6 bases). The CDR3 runs to 14 residues. V lost 2 bases and J lost 5, with 10 bases in between. CDR1 and CDR2 (germline): SGHTA, FQGNSA. CDR3 residues: CASSLTRGHQPQHF. The DNA of the CDR3 is TGTGCCAGCAGCTTAACCAGGGGCCATCAGCCCCAGCATTTT.

The genes are TRBV9 and TRBJ2-5; D may be TRBD2 (6 bases). The end of the DNA is better explained by TRBJ2-7, so the J call may be wrong. Germline-derived CDR1 and CDR2 are SGDLS and YYNGEE. The CDR3 runs 16 residues. The CDR3 nucleotides are TGTGCCAGCAGCGCCCGGGACGGACTATTCTCCTACGAGCAGTACTTC. Its protein product is CASSARDGLFSYEQYF.

The chain joins TRBV15 to TRBJ1-4, with a weak D call TRBD1 (6 bases). Trimming cost V 0 bases and J 4 bases, with 12 bases left between them. CDR1 is LNHNV and CDR2 is YYDKDF in the germline V gene (reference sequence). The CDR3 sequence is 16 residues long. CDR3 sequence reads: CATSRDGQLNNEKLFF. In nucleotides, the CDR3 is TGTGCCACCAGCAGAGACGGACAGTTGAATAATGAAAAACTGTTTTTT.

For this clone: An end of the junction differs from the germline gene, which may be a read error. The chain joins TRBV19 to TRBJ1-1; D unclear. The germline gives CDR1 LNHDA, CDR2 SQIVND (reference sequence). The CDR3 runs to 16 residues. For the CDR3, the DNA is TGTGCCAGCAGTATAGATGGCGGCCGTCGGCACACTGAAGCTTTCTTT. Amino acid sequence: CASSIDGGRRHTEAFF.

V gene TRBV5-1 combines with J gene TRBJ2-1; 10 positions match TRBD2. The V gene end was trimmed by 0 bases and the J gene end by 6 bases; junction bases not matched to a gene: 6. Germline values: CDR1 SGHRS, CDR2 YFSETQ. This CDR3 region has 16 residues. The CDR3 bases are TGCGCCAGCAGCTTGGGACTAGCGGGTTTCTTCAATGAGCAGTTCTTC. It yields the protein CASSLGLAGFFNEQFF.

V usage is TRBV9 and J usage is TRBJ2-7; tentatively, D is TRBD2 (5 bases). V shed 0 bases and J shed 3 bases, with 13 bases lying between them. Germline V gene sequence: CDR1 SGDLS, CDR2 YYNGEE. The length of the CDR3 is 15 residues. The CDR3 DNA sequence: TGTGCCAGCAGCGTAGTTCCGGGAACCGGCTACGAGCAGTACTTC. This codes for CASSVVPGTGYEQYF.

The V gene is TRBV5-4, the J gene TRBJ2-7; 10 bases agree with TRBD2. Germline V gene data show CDR1 as SGHNT and CDR2 as YYREEE (reference sequence). The trim removed 2 bases at V and 4 bases at J, leaving 9 bases unmatched. The CDR3 loop spans 16 amino acids. The CDR3 spells CASSFGTSEDGYEQYF. The CDR3 region has the DNA TGTGCCAGCAGCTTTGGGACTAGCGAGGACGGGTACGAGCAGTACTTC. The full variable domain, completed using reference TRBV5-4 and TRBJ2-7, is ETGVTQSPTHLIKTRGQQVTLRCSSQSGHNTVSWYQQALGQGPQFIFQYYREEENGRGNFPPRFSGLQFPNYSSELNVNALELDDSALYLCASSFGTSEDGYEQYFGPGTRLTVT.

The V and J genes are TRBV11-2 and TRBJ2-7, with TRBD1 matching over 7 bases. CDR1 and CDR2 from the germline V gene are SGHAT and FQNNGV. The trim removed 5 bases at V and 9 bases at J, leaving 7 bases unmatched. The CDR3 length is 12 residues. In DNA form, the CDR3 reads TGTGCCAGCAGCCCTTCGACAGGGCGGCAGTACTTC. The encoded protein is CASSPSTGRQYF.

CDR3 loop: CASSYLGPGANVLTF. The CDR3, as DNA: TGTGCCAGCAGTTACTTGGGCCCTGGGGCCAACGTCCTGACTTTC. The V gene is TRBV6-6, the J gene TRBJ2-6; no clear D. CDR1 is MNHNY, CDR2 SVGAGI, per germline (reference sequence). Trimming shortened V by 1 base and J by 2 bases, and 6 bases separated the two germline ends. The CDR3 length is 15 residues.

CDR3: CASSQITGAYRAFF. In nucleotides, the CDR3 is TGTGCCAGCAGCCAAATAACAGGGGCTTATAGAGCTTTCTTT. This chain joins TRBV4-2 and TRBJ1-1; 7 nucleotides match TRBD1. The germline CDR1 and CDR2 sequences are LGHNA and YNFKEQ. The trim removed 2 bases at V and 10 bases at J, leaving 10 bases unmatched. The CDR3 is 14 residues long.

The chain uses TRBV7-2 and TRBJ2-2; 10 bases align to TRBD2. Germline-derived CDR1 and CDR2 are SGHTA and FQGNSA. V trimming: 3 bases; J trimming: 2 bases; junction bases outside the gene matches: 3. This CDR3 is built from 16 residues. CDR3 sequence reads: CASSFRLAGNTGELFF. DNA of the CDR3: TGTGCCAGCAGCTTCCGACTAGCGGGTAACACCGGGGAGCTGTTTTTT.

The chain joins TRBV7-8 to TRBJ1-1; D not certain. V lost 0 bases to trimming and J lost 1 base, with 9 bases between them. CDR1 is SGHVS and CDR2 is FQNEAQ in the germline V gene. The CDR3 runs 15 residues. This CDR3 is CASSLALSSNTEAFF. CDR3 coding DNA: TGTGCCAGCAGCTTAGCGTTGAGTTCGAACACTGAAGCTTTCTTT.

This sequence joins TRBV6-5 and TRBJ1-1; possibly TRBD1 for D (5 bases). Germline V gene sequence: CDR1 MNHEY, CDR2 SVGAGI. The CDR3 consists of 14 residues. Trimming removed 6 bases at V and 3 bases at J, with 14 bases between. This CDR3 reads CASRPPGVYTEAFF. The CDR3 coding sequence is TGTGCCAGCAGGCCCCCGGGGGTTTACACTGAAGCTTTCTTT.

V is TRBV7-2 and J is TRBJ2-7, with D possibly TRBD2 on 6 matching bases. CDR1 is SGHTA, CDR2 FQGNSA, per germline. This CDR3 spans 13 amino acids. V was clipped by 5 bases and J by 5 bases, with 13 bases between them. The CDR3 DNA reads as TGTGCCAGCAGCCTGGGACTCCTAGACGAGCAGTACTTC. Protein: CASSLGLLDEQYF.

J is TRBJ2-5 and V is TRBV6-1, with a possible D match to TRBD2 (5 bases). V was clipped by 4 bases and J by 5 bases, with 11 bases between them. The germline gives CDR1 MNHNS, CDR2 SASEGT. The CDR3 extends over 13 amino acids. The CDR3 region has the DNA TGTGCCAGCAGTGTGACTTGGAGGGAGACCCAGTACTTC. Protein: CASSVTWRETQYF.

This clone was picked up one time. CDR3 in amino acids: CASSLLLSTNTGELFF. CDR3 DNA: TGTGCCAGCAGCTTACTCCTGAGCACCAACACCGGGGAGCTGTTTTTT. The chain uses TRBV7-6 and TRBJ2-2; D is unclear. The CDR3 covers 16 residues. V lost 2 bases and J 2 bases, leaving 12 bases between the germline ends. Germline assignment: CDR1 SGHVS and CDR2 FNYEAQ. The full variable domain, completed using reference TRBV7-6 and TRBJ2-2, is GAGVSQSPRYKVTKRGQDVALRCDPISGHVSLYWYRQALGQGPEFLTYFNYEAQQDKSGLPNDRFSAERPEGSISTLTIQRTEQRDSAMYRCASSLLLSTNTGELFFGEGSRLTVL.

The chain joins TRBV5-1 to TRBJ2-5; 10 nucleotides align to TRBD2. V shed 0 bases and J 0 bases; nucleotides not matched to a gene: 8. The CDR3 consists of 18 residues. Germline values: CDR1 SGHRS, CDR2 YFSETQ. The CDR3 region has the DNA TGCGCCAGCAGCTTGGGGGCTAGCGGGGGCCTGTACCAAGAGACCCAGTACTTC. The encoded protein is CASSLGASGGLYQETQYF.

This clone was seen more than once but under ten times. V gene TRBV2 combines with J gene TRBJ2-7; 7 nucleotides match TRBD1. Germline trimming cut 7 bases from V and 1 base from J; bases unmatched to any gene: 1. This CDR3 comprises 12 residues. CDR1 and CDR2 from the germline V gene are SNHLY and FYNNEI. The CDR3, as DNA: TGTGCCAGCAAGGGACAGTCCTACGAGCAGTACTTC. This translates into CASKGQSYEQYF. Full variable domain (outside the CDR3, taken from reference TRBV2 and TRBJ2-7): EPEVTQTPSHQVTQMGQEVILRCVPISNHLYFYWYRQILGQKVEFLVSFYNNEISEKSEIFDDQFSVERPDGSNFTLKIRSTKLEDSAMYFCASKGQSYEQYFGPGTRLTVT.

The V call is TRBV11-3, the J call TRBJ2-1, with 7 bases identical to TRBD2. Per the germline V gene, CDR1 is SGHNT and CDR2 is YENEEA. The J segment lost 7 bases and the V segment lost 4 bases, leaving 7 bases of the junction unmatched. The CDR3 is 14 residues long. Written as DNA, the CDR3 is TGTGCCAGCAGCTGGACTAGTCGGATGAATGAGCAGTTCTTC. It translates to CASSWTSRMNEQFF.

Only a few counts were recorded for this clone. The chain links TRBV2 to TRBJ2-7, with a tentative D call TRBD1 (6 bases). Trimming removed 7 bases from V and 0 bases from J, with 10 bases in between. Germline CDR1 SNHLY, CDR2 FYNNEI. CDR3 length: 13 amino acids. In nucleotides, the CDR3 is TGTGCCAGCAACAGGGCCTTCTCCTACGAGCAGTACTTC. This gives the protein CASNRAFSYEQYF.

V gene TRBV9 combines with J gene TRBJ1-4, with 8 bases lining up with TRBD1. The CDR3 loop spans 16 amino acids. Germline CDR1 reads SGDLS; CDR2 reads YYNGEE. The V and J ends lost 2 bases and 8 bases, in that order; junction bases with no gene match: 11. The DNA for the CDR3 is TGTGCCAGCAGCGTTTCAGGGGGCGAGGTGAGGGAAAAACTGTTTTTT. Its protein product is CASSVSGGEVREKLFF.

The chain combines TRBV7-9 with TRBJ1-2; possible D gene TRBD1, 5 bases. Trimming removed 5 bases at V and 8 bases at J, with 15 bases between. CDR1 is SEHNR, CDR2 FQNEAQ, per germline (reference sequence). The CDR3 extends over 13 amino acids. The DNA of the CDR3 is TGTGCCAGCAGCCCGCCGACAGTTTACGGCTACACCTTC. It specifies CASSPPTVYGYTF. Drawing the rest from reference TRBV7-9 and TRBJ1-2, the complete variable domain is DTGVSQNPRHKITKRGQNVTFRCDPISEHNRLYWYRQTLGQGPEFLTYFQNEAQLEKSRLLSDRFSAERPKGSFSTLEIQRTEQGDSAMYLCASSPPTVYGYTFGSGTRLTVV.

About this clone: The junction differs from germline at one of its ends, possibly a read error. The chain is built from TRBV10-3 and TRBJ2-7, with D maybe TRBD2 (5 bases). This CDR3 comprises 14 residues. In germline, CDR1 is ENHRY, CDR2 SYGVKD. This CDR3 is CAISVGLENYGQYF. CDR3 nucleotide sequence: TGTGCCATCAGTGTCGGACTTGAAAATTACGGGCAGTACTTC.

V gene TRBV5-1 combines with J gene TRBJ2-1; TRBD2 matches at 11 bases. Germline V gene data show CDR1 as SGHRS and CDR2 as YFSETQ. Trimming removed 4 bases from V and 9 bases from J; junction bases left unmatched: 6. The CDR3 spans 14 residues. CDR3 loop: CASSGSGGAGEQFF. The CDR3 DNA follows: TGCGCCAGCAGCGGTAGCGGGGGGGCGGGTGAGCAGTTCTTC.

This clone was seen a single time. The chain joins TRBV5-1 to TRBJ2-3, with a weak D call TRBD2 (7 bases). Germline V gives CDR1 SGHRS, CDR2 YFSETQ. This CDR3 region has 16 residues. V lost 1 base to trimming and J lost 1 base, with 13 bases between them. CDR3 amino acids: CASSLNGGLGTDTQYF. In DNA form, the CDR3 reads TGCGCCAGCAGCTTGAACGGGGGGCTCGGCACAGATACGCAGTATTTT.

This chain links TRBV5-4 with TRBJ2-1, with D possibly matching TRBD2 (6 bases). The CDR3 is 14 amino acids. In germline, CDR1 is SGHNT, CDR2 YYREEE (reference sequence). V dropped 4 bases and J dropped 15 bases, with 23 bases sitting between them. The CDR3 reads CASSVRDFHPSPFF. The CDR3 DNA reads as TGTGCCAGCAGCGTCCGGGACTTCCATCCCAGCCCGTTCTTC.

V is TRBV19 and J is TRBJ2-7; 7 positions agree with TRBD1. Trimming removed 6 bases from V and 0 bases from J; junction bases left unmatched: 5. The CDR3 is 14 residues long. Germline-derived CDR1 and CDR2 are LNHDA and SQIVND (reference sequence). CDR3: CASRGQVSSYEQYF. DNA for the CDR3: TGTGCCAGTAGAGGACAGGTGTCCTCCTACGAGCAGTACTTC.

The chain joins TRBV10-2 to TRBJ2-7, with TRBD2 as a possible D gene (6 bases). V gave up 9 bases and J gave up 2 bases, with 8 bases separating them. Germline values: CDR1 WSHSY, CDR2 SAAADI. The CDR3 contains 11 residues. The CDR3 region is CASSGTYEQYF. The CDR3 nucleotides are TGCGCCAGTAGCGGAACCTACGAGCAGTACTTC.

This clone was seen a handful of times. Germline is not matched at one junction end, which may reflect a read error. The V gene is TRBV7-9, the J gene TRBJ1-1; 9 bases are shared with TRBD1. The CDR3 extends over 15 amino acids. The germline V gene encodes CDR1 SEHNR and CDR2 FQNEAQ (reference sequence). CDR3 amino acids: CSSSPTGTGFTEAFF. The CDR3 nucleotides are TGTTCCAGCAGCCCAACCGGGACAGGGTTCACTGAAGCTTTCTTT.

This clone was recorded a few times. The rearrangement uses TRBV27 and TRBJ1-2, with D perhaps matching TRBD1 (6 bases). Trimming left V 0 bases short and J 6 bases short, with 14 bases between. CDR3 length: 15 amino acids. The germline V gene has CDR1 MNHEY and CDR2 SMNVEV (reference sequence). The CDR3 reads CASSLSAYRAHGYTF. In DNA form, the CDR3 reads TGTGCCAGCAGTTTATCGGCCTACAGGGCTCATGGCTACACCTTC.

This rearrangement joins TRBV7-2 to TRBJ2-1, with 9 nucleotides matching TRBD2. V gave up 6 bases and J gave up 8 bases; unmatched junction bases: 14. The germline CDR1 and CDR2 sequences are SGHTA and FQGNSA. This CDR3 has 16 amino acids. CDR3 in DNA: TGTGCCAGCAGACCAGGACTAGCGCTTAGGTGGGATGAGCAGTTCTTC. It translates to CASRPGLALRWDEQFF.

The chain is built from TRBV10-3 and TRBJ2-1; no reliable D call. Germline V gives CDR1 ENHRY, CDR2 SYGVKD. Trimming left V 5 bases short and J 5 bases short, with 4 bases between. The CDR3 spans 11 residues. The CDR3 is CAISSNNEQFF. The CDR3 nucleotides read TGTGCCATCAGTAGCAACAATGAGCAGTTCTTC.